This paragraph reports one T cell receptor beta chain. This clone was picked up one time. Its antigen is currently not known. The junction departs from the called germline gene at one end, perhaps through a read error. CDR1 and CDR2 are read off the germline V gene as SGHDT and YYEEEE. The CDR3 runs 15 residues from the cysteine to the phenylalanine. CDR3 DNA only is kept here, 45 bases in frame from base 1. Library prep was done by the immunoSEQ multiplex PCR assay. For the multiplex PCR, a mixture combining 60 forward primers for TCR Vbeta segments and 13 reverse primers for TCR Jbeta segments was used. Amplification of the CDR3 region of rearranged TCR beta genes was performed with a multiplex PCR assay on genomic DNA. On the Illumina HiSeq System, the amplified TCR beta libraries were sequenced as 87-base-pair reads. As for how the authors treated the data: A later analysis tallied 75 million to 95 million unique TCR beta chains across the 550 to 850 repertoires, and around 9.9 million of those chains were shared by two or more donors. Raw reads were error-corrected and collapsed into unique sequences with a nearest-neighbor algorithm that merged closely related sequences to remove PCR and sequencing errors. CDR3 sequences were aligned to IMGT reference sequences to assign V, D and J gene segments. Each retained sequence needed at least a six-nucleotide match to both a V gene segment and a J gene segment. A rearrangement counted as productive if the CDR3 had no stop codons and remained in frame with V and J, and every other rearrangement counted as non-productive. Following IMGT convention, CDR3 was defined as the stretch from the second conserved V-encoded cysteine up to the conserved J-encoded phenylalanine. The earlier analysis of fewer than 700 of the donors excluded sequences that lacked an unambiguous match to a single V gene segment. In an earlier analysis of 500 to 750 of the donors, V segments were called functional above 56.7% productive rearrangements and were called segregating when the between-donor standard deviation exceeded 5%. A statistical classification framework was built for diagnosing cytomegalovirus status from the catalog of TCR beta chain sequences. A later analysis assigned V and J genes by comparing TCR nucleotide sequences with IMGT/GENE-DB human TR gene sequences. Using the TCRdist pipeline, a later analysis assigned CDR3 sequences along with most-parsimonious VDJ recombination scenarios. In a later analysis, each TCR beta chain was defined by its CDR3 amino acid sequence together with its V-gene family, and reads without a unique V-gene family were excluded. To address suspected cross-contamination and a sequencing artifact, a later analysis removed 592 highly shared, low-generation-probability nucleotide sequences. A later analysis calculated a clonal expansion index for each public chain from normalized within-repertoire ranks of inferred template counts. Generation probabilities in a later analysis came from a VDJ recombination model fitted to out-of-frame rearrangements, and those results were checked against IGoR. A later analysis scored TCR-TCR, TCR-HLA and TCR-CMV co-occurrence with hypergeometric tests, applying a repertoire-size bias correction to TCR pairs. False discovery rates were estimated in a later analysis by permuting HLA or CMV assignments 20 times. In a later analysis, co-occurring TCRs were grouped with DBSCAN, and TCRdist sequence similarity was added when clustering was performed within HLA-allele-positive subsets. Repertoires with fewer than 30,000 or more than 120,000 public chains, plus five repertoires with anomalous nucleotide sharing, were excluded from co-occurrence clustering. TCRdb obtained this table from immuneACCESS and retained in-frame rearrangements with V and J assigned. These tables miss some clones; where compared with another copy, unresolved V genes account for less than half of the shortfall, and the remainder is unexplained. V and J calls and clone size are as listed in that table; D and trimming were resolved from the DNA. For this sample there are some 120,000 clones; approximately 80% appear just once. The top ten clones comprise over 2.5% of the sample.

The data belong to a study of cytomegalovirus exposure and HLA in healthy donors (dated by TCRdb to about 2017). For the study in its entirety: In an earlier analysis of under 750 of the donors, 276 Gb of sequence data and 95 million to 130 million unique TCR beta sequences from 180 million or so T cells were reported. About 300 gigabases of sequencing data and 80 million or so unique TCR sequences were included in an early release covering 550 to 650 HLA-typed donors. The genetic ancestry cluster associated with self-reported Caucasian donors included 81% of the roughly 410 genotyped donors. The study aimed to test whether signatures of past pathogen exposure could be identified by cataloging public T cell receptors. Using immunosequencing, the study profiled T cell repertoires from 550 to 750 subjects and related those repertoires to cytomegalovirus serostatus. In addition to the first cohort of around 670 subjects, a separate validation cohort of 130 or so different subjects was used. High-throughput TCR immunosequencing, statistical association of individual TCRs with disease status, and machine learning were combined to predict cytomegalovirus infection status. In a later analysis, previously published TCR beta repertoires from about 640 donors were re-analyzed and high-resolution HLA genotyping was added so that TCR occurrence patterns could be studied. Rather than drawing on any new phenotypic data, the later analysis identified candidate immune exposures from TCR beta sequences and the way those sequences occurred across donors. In an earlier analysis of roughly 600 of the donors, high-throughput TCR beta sequencing was used to judge whether each TCR beta V gene segment behaved as functional or pseudogenic. Donor age, sex, ethnicity and CMV serostatus were collected together with the repertoire data. A later genetic analysis took genome-wide SNP genotypes for about 65% of the roughly 670 donors and used that subset as a discovery cohort. All discovery cohort repertoires had been generated using a single sequencing platform. Both class I and class II loci were covered by HLA typing, at four-digit resolution. Typing coverage varied by locus: roughly 629-630 donors for A, B, C, DRB1 and DQB1; under 550 for DQA1; some 610 for DPA1; roughly 450 for DPB1. Several DR-DQ haplotypes were treated as single units for association and clustering because of strong linkage in the cohort. Among 398 genotyped donors of the cohort, an average of roughly 240,000 unique TCR beta nucleotide sequences were sequenced per donor, roughly 20% of them non-productive.

The cohort consisted of approximately 690 healthy bone marrow donors. Cohort members were all nominally healthy when sampled, although unrecorded immune exposures were likely present. The donor was CMV seronegative and belonged to the group of 320 or so seronegative cohort members. Every donor gave a peripheral blood sample, and the peripheral blood mononuclear cells from that sample were used for TCR beta sequencing. The Qiagen DNeasy Blood Extraction Kit was used to extract genomic DNA from the blood cell samples. The paper as a whole reports these results and caveats: In a later genetic analysis, fewer N-insertions in productive TCRs were reported among donors in an Asian-associated ancestry cluster than the roughly 710-donor mean. A total of 150 to 200 TCR beta chains were listed by the study as associated with cytomegalovirus. CMV serostatus was the only immune exposure information available for the cohort. This cohort had only TCR beta chains sequenced, and the lack of alpha or paired-chain data limited which features could be detected. The 87-base-pair reads could not distinguish some IMGT-functional V segments, including TRBV6-2 and TRBV6-3, so those segments were excluded. According to a later analysis, TCR association rates differed among HLA loci, with DRB1 alleles showing the most associated TCRs and HLA-C alleles showing the fewest. In an earlier analysis of several hundred of the donors, most TCR beta V segments were observed in productive rearrangements about 90% or about 30% of the time, broadly matching IMGT annotations. A few of the identified cytomegalovirus-associated TCR beta chains were confirmed in vitro to be specific for cytomegalovirus antigens. In a later analysis, HLA-associated TCR beta chains showed more clonal expansion and lower generation probabilities than non-associated chains that were equally common. A later analysis reported that several top co-occurrence clusters appeared linked to parvovirus B19, influenza, CMV and Epstein-Barr virus. A cluster of highly shared sequence variants was judged likely to be a technical artifact of the sequencing pipeline. An association between a missense DCLRE1C variant and V-gene and J-gene trimming of TCR beta chains was found in a later genetic analysis and replicated in an independent cohort. The classifier was reported to diagnose cytomegalovirus status with high specificity and sensitivity in both the original cohort and the validation cohort. While some public TCRs were present in many individuals, most TCR sequences turned up only very rarely across donors. Because some donors lacked HLA typing at each locus, the association tests relied only on the typed subset. According to the authors, the approach could potentially be generalized to other disease states and immunological phenotypes. The earlier analysis of about 600 of the donors excluded seventeen rarely observed V segments, including chromosome 9 orphons, because counts were too low. According to a later analysis, most CMV-associated TCR beta chains appeared to be HLA-restricted, and the HLA associations seemed to be driven largely by CMV exposure. Sequencing depth was assumed to be roughly uniform across donors in the presence/absence analyses, though that assumption may not hold. Specific HLA alleles were associated with 15,000 to 20,000 TCR beta sequences at a false discovery rate of 0.05 in a later analysis. A further reported finding was that TCR beta sequences accurately predicted the HLA-A and HLA-B alleles for most subjects in the first cohort. Correlated functional status among segregating V segments might reflect linkage disequilibrium, but an unknown experimental factor could not be ruled out. When HLA alleles, especially DR and DQ, strongly co-occurred, attributing TCR associations to individual alleles was difficult.

The sequence was collected from a male donor in good health and CMV-seronegative. What was sequenced was PBMCs. The chain was built from TRBV5-6 and TRBJ2-5; 7 of the junction bases match TRBD1. The nucleotides read TGTGTCAGCAGCCAAGAGCCGGGACAGCAAGAGACCCAGTACTTC. This yields the protein CVSSQEPGQQETQYF.